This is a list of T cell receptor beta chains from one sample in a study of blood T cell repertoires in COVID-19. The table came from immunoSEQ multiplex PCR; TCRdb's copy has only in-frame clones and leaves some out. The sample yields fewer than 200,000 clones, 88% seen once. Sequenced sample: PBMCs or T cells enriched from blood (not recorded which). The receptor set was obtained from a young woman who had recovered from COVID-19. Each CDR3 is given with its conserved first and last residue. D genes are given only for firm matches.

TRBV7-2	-	CASSLARENTEAFF
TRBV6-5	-	CASSQARTDGYTF
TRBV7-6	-	CASSLGGVVYTGELFF
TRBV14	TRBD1	CASSPWTGATEAFF
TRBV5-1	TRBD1	CASSNTGEVAEAFF
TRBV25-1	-	CASSEFYGQLSGNTIYF
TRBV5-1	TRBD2	CASSLGTLADTDTQYF
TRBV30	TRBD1	CAWDILSTGVGYEQYF
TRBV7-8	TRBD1	CASSRRVPGQANTGELFF
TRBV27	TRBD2	CASSSGLAGYNEQFF
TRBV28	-	CATHKRVGDNEQFF
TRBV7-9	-	CASSLVGDGGYEQYF
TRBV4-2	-	CASSQDNLTGGYTF
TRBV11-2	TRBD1	CASSLRAGGNNSNQPQHF
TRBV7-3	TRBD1	CASSRTGQGAFSEQFF
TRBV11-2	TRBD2	CASSGRAPYEQYF
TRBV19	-	CASRLGRDGYTF
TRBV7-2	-	CASSRSGGGYTEAFF
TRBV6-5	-	CASRQGPNYGYTF
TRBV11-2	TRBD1	CASSFQGASGYTF
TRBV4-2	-	CASSQDLGEAYEQYF
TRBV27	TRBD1	CASSLSLRGLSPYEQYF
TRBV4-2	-	CASSQDRSHYEQYF
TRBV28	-	CASSLVTGEAFF
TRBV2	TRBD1	CASSAGDRRQPQHF
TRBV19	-	CASRLDGFEKLFF
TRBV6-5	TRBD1	CASRTGEAFF
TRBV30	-	CAWSHGGGNTEAFF
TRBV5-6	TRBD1	CASSYGTGGRFYGYTF
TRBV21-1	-	CASSKSNQGLAEYNEQFF
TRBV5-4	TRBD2	CASSSDLLAGEMFSTDTQYF
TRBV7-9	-	CASSSLGRGLNTEAFF
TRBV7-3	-	CASSGVGVVSNEQFF
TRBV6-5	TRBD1	CASSYLTGHTEAFF
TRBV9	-	CASSAQGIVVDDEQFF
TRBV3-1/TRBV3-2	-	CASSQERLALSYEQYF
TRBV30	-	CAWSVLAEAYEQYF
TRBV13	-	CASSPYSGTHSPLHF
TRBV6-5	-	CASSSRGHSGNTIYF
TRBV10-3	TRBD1	CAISEGDRRGNTIYF
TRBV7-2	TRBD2	CASSSRGLAGVDEQYF
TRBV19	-	CASSPGFGNQPQHF
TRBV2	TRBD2	CASRGLAGGYNEQFF
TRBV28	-	CASRWGDTEAFF
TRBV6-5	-	CASSYSREGAQHTQYF
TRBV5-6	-	CASSLVVQMNTEAFF
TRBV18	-	CASSPLGGTGSEAFF
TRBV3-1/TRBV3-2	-	CASSLRERYNEQFF
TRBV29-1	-	CSVARDEKLFF